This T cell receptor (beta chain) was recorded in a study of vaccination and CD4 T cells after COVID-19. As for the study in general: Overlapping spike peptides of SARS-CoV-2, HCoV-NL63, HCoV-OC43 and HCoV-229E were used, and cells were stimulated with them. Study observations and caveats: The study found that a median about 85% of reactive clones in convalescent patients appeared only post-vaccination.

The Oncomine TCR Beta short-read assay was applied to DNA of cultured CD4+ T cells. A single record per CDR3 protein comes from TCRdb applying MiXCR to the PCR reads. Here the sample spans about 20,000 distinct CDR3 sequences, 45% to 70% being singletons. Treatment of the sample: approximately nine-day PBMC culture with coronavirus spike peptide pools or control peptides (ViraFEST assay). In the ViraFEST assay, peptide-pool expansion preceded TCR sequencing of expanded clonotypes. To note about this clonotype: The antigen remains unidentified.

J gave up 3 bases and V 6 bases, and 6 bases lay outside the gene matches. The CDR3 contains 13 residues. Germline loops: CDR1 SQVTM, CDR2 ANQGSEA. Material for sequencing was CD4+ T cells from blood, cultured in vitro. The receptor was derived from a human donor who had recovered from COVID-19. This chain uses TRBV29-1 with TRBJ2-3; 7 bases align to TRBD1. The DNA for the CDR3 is TGCAGCGTCAAAGACAGGGAGACAGATACGCAGTATTTT. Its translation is CSVKDRETDTQYF.